One and the same sample provided the 25 T cell receptor beta chains below, sequenced in a study of T cells expressing NK-cell markers. Reanalyzing the 5' RACE reads, TCRdb keeps one entry per CDR3 protein, without DNA. Its table lists 500,000 to 700,000 distinct CDR3 sequences. Sequencing was performed on blood T cells: a sorted CD56 or NKG2C T cell subset, CD4+ or CD8+ T cells, or bulk PBMC T cells (not recorded which). These receptor sequences come from a man between 18 and 29 years old in good health.

The chain couples TRBV5-6 to TRBJ2-5; the D call of TRBD1 rests on TCRdb alone, since no DNA is present to check it. This CDR3 has 15 amino acids. Germline assignment: CDR1 SGHDT and CDR2 YYEEEE. The CDR3 spells CASSPMGHLQETQYF. Drawing the rest from reference TRBV5-6 and TRBJ2-5, the complete variable domain is DAGVTQSPTHLIKTRGQQVTLRCSPKSGHDTVSWYQQALGQGPQFIFQYYEEEERQRGNFPDRFSGHQFPNYSSELNVNALLLGDSALYLCASSPMGHLQETQYFGPGTRLLVL.

The J gene is TRBJ1-3, the V gene TRBV20-1. CDR3 length: 14 amino acids. Germline V gene data show CDR1 as DFQATT and CDR2 as SNEGSKA (reference sequence). The CDR3 sequence is CSAGSGSSGNTIYF.

The rearrangement uses TRBV4-1 and TRBJ1-1. The germline gives CDR1 MGHRA, CDR2 YSYEKL. The CDR3 has 16 residues. This chain's CDR3 is CASSQTRGQLNTEAFF.

The genes are TRBV5-1 and TRBJ2-6; TCRdb designates TRBD1, a call that cannot be tested without DNA. Germline CDR1 is SGHRS and CDR2 is YFSETQ. The CDR3 spans 19 residues. CDR3 loop: CASTHHSGTGLAGANVLTF.

The chain has TRBV7-7 and TRBJ1-4; the TCRdb call, TRBD1, lacks DNA for checking. The CDR3 extends over 15 amino acids. CDR1 SSHAT and CDR2 FNYEAQ come from the germline V gene (reference sequence). CDR3 in amino acids: CASSLTRDRGEKLFF.

The gene calls are TRBV12-3 or TRBV12-4 and TRBJ2-5. This CDR3 spans 13 amino acids. The CDR3 here is CASRARNQETQYF.

J is TRBJ2-7 and V is TRBV6-4. Germline values: CDR1 MRHNA, CDR2 SNTAGT. The CDR3 contains 14 residues. The CDR3 sequence is CASSMDRTSYEQYF.

The chain employs TRBV7-3 and TRBJ2-7. The length of the CDR3 is 15 residues. From germline, CDR1 is SGHTA and CDR2 FQGTGA. CDR3 loop: CASSLKKRESLEQYF.

The CDR3 loop reads CASSPPLRDGYTF. V gene TRBV4-1 combines with J gene TRBJ1-2; the D call of TRBD1 rests on TCRdb alone, since no DNA is present to check it. The CDR3 has 13 amino acids. CDR1 MGHRA and CDR2 YSYEKL come from the germline V gene.

This sequence joins TRBV12-3 or TRBV12-4 and TRBJ2-1. The CDR3 consists of 16 residues. CDR3: CASSLRRGRAFNEQFF.

V gene TRBV5-1 combines with J gene TRBJ1-5; the D call of TRBD1 rests on TCRdb alone, since no DNA is present to check it. Per germline, CDR1 SGHRS and CDR2 YFSETQ. The CDR3 is 13 amino acids. The CDR3 protein is CASPRQGNQPQHF. Together with reference TRBV5-1 and TRBJ1-5, the CDR3 gives the full variable domain: KAGVTQTPRYLIKTRGQQVTLSCSPISGHRSVSWYQQTPGQGLQFLFEYFSETQRNKGNFPGRFSGRQFSNSRSEMNVSTLELGDSALYLCASPRQGNQPQHFGDGTRLSIL.

CDR3 amino acids: CSAPRGGQPSYEQYF. This chain connects TRBV20-1 to TRBJ2-7; TCRdb lists TRBD1, though no DNA is available to test this call. The germline V gene encodes CDR1 DFQATT and CDR2 SNEGSKA (reference sequence). The CDR3 consists of 15 residues.

The chain carries TRBV28 and TRBJ2-7; TCRdb's D gene call, TRBD1, goes unchecked for lack of DNA. This CDR3 has 13 residues. Germline CDR1 reads MDHEN; CDR2 reads SYDVKM. CDR3 amino acids: CASSFRQGAEQYF.

J is TRBJ2-1 and V is TRBV28. The CDR3 runs 11 residues. The germline V gene encodes CDR1 MDHEN and CDR2 SYDVKM. CDR3 loop: CASSRRVDQFF.

The chain has TRBV15 and TRBJ1-2; TCRdb's assignment of TRBD1 cannot be checked, as there is no DNA. Germline assignment: CDR1 LNHNV and CDR2 YYDKDF (reference sequence). This CDR3 contains 17 residues. Here the CDR3 reads CATSRALPGQGGYGYTF.

The rearrangement joins TRBV6-5 to TRBJ2-7; checking the TCRdb D call of TRBD2 is not possible without DNA. The length of the CDR3 is 13 residues. CDR1 and CDR2 from the germline V gene are MNHEY and SVGAGI. The CDR3 protein is CASSNGLAGEQYF.

This rearrangement joins TRBV6-4 to TRBJ2-2; TCRdb gives TRBD2 as the D gene, but with no DNA this cannot be confirmed. This CDR3 spans 16 amino acids. CDR1 is MRHNA and CDR2 is SNTAGT in the germline V gene. This chain's CDR3 is CASRVTSGVNTGELFF.

The chain uses TRBV14 and TRBJ2-7; as DNA is missing, the TRBD2 call by TCRdb cannot be tested. This CDR3 is built from 14 residues. From germline, CDR1 is SGHDN and CDR2 FVKESK. CDR3 sequence reads: CASSQVGPLWEQYF. The full variable domain, in which reference TRBV14 and TRBJ2-7 provide the parts outside the CDR3, is EAGVTQFPSHSVIEKGQTVTLRCDPISGHDNLYWYRRVMGKEIKFLLHFVKESKQDESGMPNNRFLAERTGGTYSTLKVQPAELEDSGVYFCASSQVGPLWEQYFGPGTRLTVT.

The chain uses TRBV10-3 and TRBJ2-1; without DNA, the TCRdb call of TRBD1 cannot be checked. The CDR3 loop spans 16 amino acids. In germline, CDR1 is ENHRY, CDR2 SYGVKD. CDR3 loop: CAIFNGAGSSYNEQFF.

The V call is TRBV4-1, the J call TRBJ2-3; no DNA is available, so the TRBD2 call from TCRdb remains unchecked. The V gene's germline CDR1 is MGHRA and CDR2 YSYEKL. CDR3 size: 15 residues. The CDR3 loop reads CASSQTRASGDTQYF.

V is TRBV21-1 and J is TRBJ1-3; the TCRdb D gene call, TRBD1, has no DNA to confirm it. TRBV21-1 is tagged as a pseudogene. The CDR3 is 19 residues long. CDR3 protein: CASSKVPRQGTYSGNTIYF.

The chain has TRBV10-3 and TRBJ1-2; the D call of TRBD1 rests on TCRdb alone, since no DNA is present to check it. CDR3 length equals 17 residues. From germline, CDR1 is ENHRY and CDR2 SYGVKD. The CDR3 here is CAISEHLEGGFYYGYTF.

The chain links TRBV28 to TRBJ2-2; TCRdb's D gene call, TRBD1, goes unchecked for lack of DNA. The CDR3 is 15 residues long. Germline-derived CDR1 and CDR2 are MDHEN and SYDVKM. The CDR3: CASSEQGSHTGELFF.

CDR3 sequence: CATSDPGTRLPDTQYF. The genes are TRBV24-1 and TRBJ2-3; TCRdb's assignment of TRBD2 cannot be checked, as there is no DNA. This CDR3 is 16 amino acids long. The germline V gene encodes CDR1 KGHDR and CDR2 SFDVKD.

V is TRBV19 and J is TRBJ1-1. Germline values: CDR1 LNHDA, CDR2 SQIVND (reference sequence). This CDR3 has 13 residues. The CDR3 spells CASSIGSGTEAFF.